A single sample is the source of the 21 T cell receptor beta chains below, sequenced in a study of T cells in localized non-small cell lung cancer (dated by TCRdb to 2020 to 2022). The library was generated by the immunoSEQ multiplex PCR assay. TCRdb limited this immuneACCESS table to in-frame rearrangements with V and J called. A share of clones is missing; checked studies link under half to unresolved V genes, and the rest is unexplained. Across this sample there are about 78,000 clones, with about four fifths seen only once. The ten top clones hold under 3.5% of the sample. The specimen was peripheral blood, collected before any cancer treatment. These receptors were obtained from a man aged 40 to 70 with stage I lung adenocarcinoma.

The rearrangement uses TRBV4-2 and TRBJ2-1, with 9 positions matching TRBD2. The germline CDR1 and CDR2 sequences are LGHNA and YNFKEQ. The V segment lost 0 bases and the J segment 8 bases; nucleotides outside the gene matches: 14. This CDR3 has 18 residues. Written as DNA, the CDR3 is TGTGCCAGCAGCCAAGAACCCAAGGCGGGAGGGACGATCTATGAGCAGTTCTTC. This codes for CASSQEPKAGGTIYEQFF.

V and J are TRBV10-3 and TRBJ2-3; 11 nucleotides line up with TRBD2. The CDR3 runs 16 residues. The junction had 6 bases not matched to a gene; V was cut back by 5 bases and J by 2 bases. CDR1 is ENHRY and CDR2 is SYGVKD in the germline V gene. The CDR3 bases are TGTGCCATCAGTACAGGACTAGCGGGCATCACAGATACGCAGTATTTT. This sequence encodes CAISTGLAGITDTQYF.

V and J are TRBV10-3 and TRBJ1-2; D might be TRBD1 (5 bases). The V end was cut by 6 bases, the J end by 1 base, with 9 bases between. This CDR3 comprises 13 residues. The germline CDR1 and CDR2 sequences are ENHRY and SYGVKD. Here the CDR3 DNA reads TGTGCCATCAGCCCCCAGGGTAACTATGGCTACACCTTC. Translated: CAISPQGNYGYTF.

This clone was seen once. The V gene is TRBV7-3, the J gene TRBJ2-3, with 10 nucleotides matching TRBD2. V gave up 0 bases and J gave up 4 bases; unmatched junction bases: 13. In germline, CDR1 is SGHTA, CDR2 FQGTGA. This CDR3 is built from 19 residues. In nucleotides, the CDR3 is TGTGCCAGCAGCTTAACTTCCCCGGGGCTAGCGGGAGCAGCAGATACGCAGTATTTT. Residues: CASSLTSPGLAGAADTQYF.

This chain uses TRBV20-1 with TRBJ2-7; 9 bases are shared with TRBD1. Per the germline V gene, CDR1 is DFQATT and CDR2 is SNEGSKA (reference sequence). The V gene end was trimmed by 5 bases and the J gene end by 10 bases; junction bases not matched to a gene: 6. This CDR3 comprises 11 residues. The CDR3, as DNA: TGCAGTGCTTTTACAGGGGGCGAACAGTACTTC. This translates into CSAFTGGEQYF.

The rearrangement uses TRBV7-3 and TRBJ2-3; 8 bases align to TRBD1. V dropped 5 bases and J dropped 3; count of bases not matched to a gene: 7. The CDR3 runs 15 residues. In germline, CDR1 is SGHTA, CDR2 FQGTGA. The CDR3 DNA is TGTGCCAGCAGCCGAACTACAGGGGGTACAGATACGCAGTATTTT. Its protein product is CASSRTTGGTDTQYF.

This sequence joins TRBV19 and TRBJ2-6; possibly TRBD2 for D (5 bases). Between the trimmed V and J ends, which lost 5 bases and 2 bases, there was a span of 7 bases. This CDR3 is 14 amino acids long. CDR1 is LNHDA and CDR2 is SQIVND in the germline V gene (reference sequence). CDR3 sequence (DNA): TGTGCCAGTAGTCGGGGAACTGGGGCCAACGTCCTGACTTTC. Translated, it gives CASSRGTGANVLTF.

The J gene is TRBJ2-3, the V gene TRBV9, with D perhaps TRBD1 (6 bases). Deletions cut 3 bases from V and 0 bases from J, with 14 bases between. This CDR3 region has 16 residues. Germline CDR1 is SGDLS and CDR2 is YYNGEE. For the CDR3, the DNA is TGTGCCAGCAGCGCTAACAGGGAGACTAGCACAGATACGCAGTATTTT. This sequence encodes CASSANRETSTDTQYF.

The chain combines TRBV29-1 with TRBJ2-2, with 8 nucleotides matching TRBD1. Germline V gives CDR1 SQVTM, CDR2 ANQGSEA. V trimming: 7 bases; J trimming: 1 base; junction bases outside the gene matches: 5. The CDR3 contains 14 residues. This CDR3 is CSAEDRENTGELFF. The CDR3 DNA reads as TGCAGCGCCGAGGACAGGGAGAACACCGGGGAGCTGTTTTTT.

This chain uses TRBV27 with TRBJ1-5, with D hard to call. The CDR3 totals 16 residues. V dropped 3 bases and J dropped 6 bases, with 18 bases sitting between them. Germline CDR1 is MNHEY and CDR2 is SMNVEV (reference sequence). CDR3 region: CASSFVSGSWIQPQHF. CDR3 coding DNA: TGTGCCAGCAGTTTCGTTTCGGGCTCATGGATTCAGCCCCAGCATTTT.

The chain couples TRBV7-2 to TRBJ1-2; unclear D gene. Germline V lookup: CDR1 SGHTA, CDR2 FQGNSA. V lost 4 bases and J lost 0, with 18 bases in between. The CDR3 covers 17 residues. This CDR3 is CASSSVFRDSSNYGYTF. As DNA, the CDR3 is TGTGCCAGCAGCTCAGTATTCCGGGATTCCTCTAACTATGGCTACACCTTC.

The chain recombines TRBV14 with TRBJ1-4, with D unclear. There are 13 residues in the CDR3. CDR1 is SGHDN and CDR2 is FVKESK in the germline V gene. The V end lost 1 base, the J end lost 6 bases, and 6 bases lay between the germline ends. The CDR3 spells CASSQVPHEKLFF. The CDR3 bases are TGTGCCAGCAGCCAAGTTCCCCATGAAAAACTGTTTTTT. The full variable domain, its missing parts supplied by reference TRBV14 and TRBJ1-4, is EAGVTQFPSHSVIEKGQTVTLRCDPISGHDNLYWYRRVMGKEIKFLLHFVKESKQDESGMPNNRFLAERTGGTYSTLKVQPAELEDSGVYFCASSQVPHEKLFFGSGTQLSVL.

The chain links TRBV5-1 to TRBJ2-7, with D uncertain. The ends were cut back, 5 bases at V and 3 bases at J, with 15 bases in the middle. CDR3 length: 14 amino acids. Germline loops: CDR1 SGHRS, CDR2 YFSETQ. The CDR3 nucleotides are TGCGCCAGCAGTTTGTTAGGTTTGGACTACGAGCAGTACTTC. The encoded protein is CASSLLGLDYEQYF.

This chain connects TRBV30 to TRBJ2-4; 11 nucleotides align to TRBD2. Germline lookup yields CDR1 GTSNPN and CDR2 SVGIG (reference sequence). The CDR3 spans 15 residues. V lost 8 bases to trimming and J lost 6 bases; unmatched junction nucleotides: 12. CDR3 in DNA: TGTGCCCTGGAGGGAGGGACTAGCGGATTAAACATTCAGTACTTC. Its protein is CALEGGTSGLNIQYF.

V and J are TRBV18 and TRBJ1-4; D is perhaps TRBD1 (6 bases). The CDR3 consists of 16 residues. Between the trimmed V and J ends, which lost 3 bases and 0 bases, there was a span of 11 bases. Germline V CDR1 and CDR2: KGHSH, LQKENI. CDR3 in amino acids: CASSPRSGATNEKLFF. The CDR3 DNA is TGTGCCAGCTCACCGCGATCAGGGGCAACTAATGAAAAACTGTTTTTT.

This clone has more than one count but fewer than ten. The chain has TRBV5-4 and TRBJ2-3; D not resolved. The CDR3 has 12 residues. V lost 1 base to trimming and J lost 4 bases, with 4 bases between them. Germline V gene sequence: CDR1 SGHNT, CDR2 YYREEE (reference sequence). CDR3 region: CASSLTSDTQYF. The CDR3 DNA reads TGTGCCAGCAGCTTGACTTCAGATACGCAGTATTTT.

V usage is TRBV7-2 and J usage is TRBJ2-2; D might be TRBD2 (5 bases). Deletions cut 3 bases from V and 6 bases from J, with 8 bases between. The CDR3 covers 13 residues. The germline V gene has CDR1 SGHTA and CDR2 FQGNSA. This CDR3 reads CASSFVRAGELFF. CDR3 DNA: TGTGCCAGCAGCTTTGTGAGGGCCGGGGAGCTGTTTTTT.

This rearrangement joins TRBV18 to TRBJ2-2; D perhaps matches TRBD2 (6 bases). Germline V CDR1 and CDR2: KGHSH, LQKENI. The CDR3 covers 17 residues. The V end was cut by 0 bases, the J end by 4 bases, with 15 bases between. CDR3 sequence reads: CASSPPSSGRGTGELFF. CDR3 DNA: TGTGCCAGCTCACCACCTTCATCCGGGAGAGGCACCGGGGAGCTGTTTTTT.

As DNA, the CDR3 is TGTGCCAGCAGCTTAGGGACTAGCAATGAGCAGTTCTTC. Protein: CASSLGTSNEQFF. The chain combines TRBV7-2 with TRBJ2-1; 7 nucleotides line up with TRBD2. CDR3 length equals 13 residues. Trimming took 1 base from V and 6 from J; bases not matched to a gene: 0. Germline lookup yields CDR1 SGHTA and CDR2 FQGNSA.

This clone was recorded a few times. The chain links TRBV27 to TRBJ2-4; 8 bases map to TRBD1. The CDR3 loop spans 16 amino acids. V gave up 4 bases and J gave up 2 bases; unmatched junction bases: 7. The germline gives CDR1 MNHEY, CDR2 SMNVEV (reference sequence). CDR3 in amino acids: CASSSDRVSTKNIQYF. In DNA, the CDR3 is TGTGCCAGCAGTTCGGACAGGGTATCAACCAAAAACATTCAGTACTTC.

The chain carries TRBV5-5 and TRBJ1-2; TRBD1 aligns across 7 bases. The germline CDR1 and CDR2 sequences are SGHKS and YYEKEE (reference sequence). This CDR3 has 15 amino acids. V lost 2 bases, J lost 3 bases, and 7 bases stayed unmatched. CDR3 in amino acids: CASSLGDRAYYGYTF. The CDR3 DNA reads TGTGCCAGCAGCTTAGGAGACAGGGCTTACTATGGCTACACCTTC.